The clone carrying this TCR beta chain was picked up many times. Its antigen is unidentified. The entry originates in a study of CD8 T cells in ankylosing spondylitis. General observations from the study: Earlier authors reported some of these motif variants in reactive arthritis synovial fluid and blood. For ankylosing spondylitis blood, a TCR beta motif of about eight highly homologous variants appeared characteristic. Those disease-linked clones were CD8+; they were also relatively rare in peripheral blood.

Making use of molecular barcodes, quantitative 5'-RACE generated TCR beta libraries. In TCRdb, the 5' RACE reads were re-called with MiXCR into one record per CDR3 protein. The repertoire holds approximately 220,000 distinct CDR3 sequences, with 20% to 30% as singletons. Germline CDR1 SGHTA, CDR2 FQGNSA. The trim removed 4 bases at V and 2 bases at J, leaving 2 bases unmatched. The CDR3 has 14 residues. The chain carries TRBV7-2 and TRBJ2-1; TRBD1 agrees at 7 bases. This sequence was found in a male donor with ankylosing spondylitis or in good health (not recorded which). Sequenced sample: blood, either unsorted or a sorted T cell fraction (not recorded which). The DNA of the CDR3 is TGTGCCAGCAGCTACGGGACAGCCTACAATGAGCAGTTCTTC. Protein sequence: CASSYGTAYNEQFF.